Listed here are 15 T cell receptor beta chains from one sample, sequenced in a study of cytomegalovirus exposure and HLA in healthy donors. Here immunoSEQ multiplex PCR was the method, and the copy in TCRdb shows in-frame clones only, minus some. In the table there are about 90,000 clones, roughly 83% of which are singletons. The specimen was PBMCs. The receptors shown here come from a woman aged 18-29 years in good health and CMV-seropositive.

The chain carries TRBV7-2 and TRBJ1-3; TRBD1 might be the D (5 bases). From germline, CDR1 is SGHTA and CDR2 FQGNSA. The CDR3 loop spans 17 amino acids. Trimming took 1 base from V and 0 from J, leaving 13 bases between them. The CDR3 loop is CASSLGHGGSSGNTIYF. The CDR3 bases are TGTGCCAGCAGCTTAGGGCACGGGGGTAGCTCTGGAAACACCATATATTTT.

The rearrangement uses TRBV4-3 and TRBJ1-6, with 7 bases matching TRBD1. V was pared by 1 base and J by 5 bases, with 8 bases of the junction left unmatched. Germline V gene lookup returns CDR1 LGHNA and CDR2 YSLEER. This CDR3 contains 17 residues. CDR3 loop: CASSQAPGTVDNSPLHF. CDR3 DNA sequence: TGCGCCAGCAGCCAAGCCCCGGGGACAGTCGATAATTCACCCCTCCACTTT.

The chain joins TRBV2 to TRBJ2-1; 7 nucleotides agree with TRBD1. This CDR3 contains 13 residues. J was trimmed by 8 bases and V by 6 bases; bases with no gene match: 7. The germline CDR1 and CDR2 sequences are SNHLY and FYNNEI. DNA for the CDR3: TGTGCCAGCAGGAGACAGGGTCAGGATGAGCAGTTCTTC. The encoded protein is CASRRQGQDEQFF.

The chain uses TRBV2 and TRBJ2-3; no reliable D call. The CDR3 extends over 12 amino acids. Trimming removed 6 bases from V and 3 bases from J, with 7 bases in between. CDR1 and CDR2 from the germline V gene are SNHLY and FYNNEI. The CDR3 DNA follows: TGTGCCAGCAGGGGCCCTACAGATACGCAGTATTTT. Protein product: CASRGPTDTQYF.

This rearrangement joins TRBV11-2 to TRBJ1-2, with 7 bases that match TRBD1. This CDR3 has 13 amino acids. Germline values: CDR1 SGHAT, CDR2 FQNNGV. Trimming cost V 4 bases and J 3 bases; bases outside gene matches: 2. DNA for the CDR3: TGTGCCAGCAGCTCCGGGACAGACTATGGCTACACCTTC. Translation gives CASSSGTDYGYTF.

The V gene is TRBV7-2, the J gene TRBJ2-7; 9 bases fit TRBD2. V shed 5 bases, J shed 2 bases, and the junction held 4 bases outside the gene matches. This CDR3 region has 14 residues. CDR1 is SGHTA, CDR2 FQGNSA, per germline. The CDR3 coding sequence is TGTGCCAGCAGCCTTCTAGCGGGGACCTACGAGCAGTACTTC. Residues: CASSLLAGTYEQYF.

The chain couples TRBV7-9 to TRBJ1-6; 9 nucleotides agree with TRBD1. The V segment lost 5 bases and the J segment 7 bases; nucleotides outside the gene matches: 9. Germline CDR1 reads SEHNR; CDR2 reads FQNEAQ (reference sequence). The CDR3 is 16 amino acids. The DNA for the CDR3 is TGTGCCAGCAGCGATACTGGACAGGGGCAAAATTCACCCCTCCACTTT. This gives the protein CASSDTGQGQNSPLHF.

The genes are TRBV5-1 and TRBJ1-1, with unresolved D. V lost 1 base and J lost 5, with 9 bases in between. This CDR3 is built from 13 residues. CDR1 is SGHRS and CDR2 is YFSETQ in the germline V gene. The CDR3 is CASSLTRGTEAFF. The CDR3 DNA follows: TGCGCCAGCAGCTTGACCCGAGGGACTGAAGCTTTCTTT.

The chain couples TRBV6-4 to TRBJ2-3, with 9 positions matching TRBD2. This CDR3 region has 15 residues. Unmatched junction bases numbered 10, after V lost 6 bases and J lost 6 bases. CDR1 MRHNA and CDR2 SNTAGT come from the germline V gene. CDR3 nucleotides: TGTGCCAGCAGCGCCCAGCGGGGGGCGGAGGATACGCAGTATTTT. Protein: CASSAQRGAEDTQYF.

This chain joins TRBV29-1 and TRBJ2-7, with D possibly TRBD1 on 5 matching bases. This CDR3 contains 11 residues. Germline CDR1 and CDR2: SQVTM and ANQGSEA. Trimming left V 6 bases short and J 7 bases short, with 13 bases between. The CDR3: CSVVLSGEQYF. The CDR3 region has the DNA TGCAGCGTAGTCCTCTCAGGGGAGCAGTACTTC.

With regard to this clone: Other DNA sequences in this specimen translate into the identical CDR3. The V and J genes are TRBV5-1 and TRBJ2-3; 10 nucleotides agree with TRBD2. Germline-derived CDR1 and CDR2 are SGHRS and YFSETQ. Germline trimming cut 2 bases from V and 4 bases from J; bases unmatched to any gene: 1. CDR3 length equals 14 residues. DNA of the CDR3: TGCGCCAGCAGCTTAGGGACTAGCGCAGATACGCAGTATTTT. It codes for CASSLGTSADTQYF.

The chain joins TRBV7-9 to TRBJ2-1, with TRBD1 identical over 9 bases. Germline V gene sequence: CDR1 SEHNR, CDR2 FQNEAQ (reference sequence). V lost 3 bases and J lost 1; bases outside the gene matches: 1. The CDR3 totals 15 residues. CDR3 in DNA: TGTGCCAGCAGCTTCGGGACAGGGTCCTACAATGAGCAGTTCTTC. Its translation: CASSFGTGSYNEQFF.

The chain links TRBV10-1 to TRBJ2-1; 8 nucleotides agree with TRBD2. V was clipped by 6 bases and J by 4 bases; unmatched bases: 5. CDR3 length: 14 amino acids. Germline V gene data show CDR1 as WNHNN and CDR2 as SYGVQD (reference sequence). CDR3 sequence: CASSYSGVYNEQFF. The CDR3 nucleotides are TGCGCCAGCAGCTATAGCGGGGTATACAATGAGCAGTTCTTC.

The chain is built from TRBV4-1 and TRBJ1-4; 7 bases align to TRBD1. The ends lost 1 base at V and 2 bases at J; junction bases unmatched: 7. From germline, CDR1 is MGHRA and CDR2 YSYEKL. This CDR3 spans 17 amino acids. CDR3 nucleotide sequence: TGCGCCAGCAGCCAAGTCAGGCAGGGGGGCACTAATGAAAAACTGTTTTTT. Protein: CASSQVRQGGTNEKLFF.

The genes are TRBV7-3 and TRBJ2-1; D remains unclear. Germline assignment: CDR1 SGHTA and CDR2 FQGTGA. The ends were cut back, 3 bases at V and 2 bases at J, with 5 bases in the middle. The CDR3 loop spans 13 amino acids. CDR3 sequence: CASSFRAYNEQFF. CDR3 DNA: TGTGCCAGCAGCTTTCGAGCCTACAATGAGCAGTTCTTC.